This T cell receptor beta chain was obtained from a study of OX40 agonist ivuxolimab in advanced cancers. Looking at the study overall: Those enrolled were roughly 85% male, with a mean age of 60 years and ages from roughly 20 to 85. Study-wide findings and caveats: CD8+ T cells (on average) carried more expanded clones than CD4+ T cells. The antigen specificity of the peripheral T cells (those that were expanded) was not determined.

CDR1 and CDR2 from the germline V gene are SGDLS and YYNGEE. Trimming cost V 0 bases and J 2 bases, with 8 bases left between them. CDR3 length: 15 amino acids. Sequencing used immunoSEQ multiplex PCR; TCRdb keeps in-frame clones, though not all of them. The sample carries about 80,000 clones, roughly 91% recorded once. A remark on this clone: Its antigen is undetermined.

This rearrangement joins TRBV9 to TRBJ1-4, with D hard to call. The specimen comprised CD4+ or CD8+ T cells sorted from blood, sampled in a trial of the OX40 agonist ivuxolimab. The clonotype was recovered from an adult with an advanced solid tumor such as melanoma, head and neck, liver or kidney cancer. The CDR3 region is CASSVVPGTNEKLFF. As DNA, the CDR3 is TGTGCCAGCAGCGTAGTGCCGGGGACTAATGAAAAACTGTTTTTT. Full variable domain (rest looked up from reference TRBV9 and TRBJ1-4): DSGVTQTPKHLITATGQRVTLRCSPRSGDLSVYWYQQSLDQGLQFLIQYYNGEERAKGNILERFSAQQFPDLHSELNLSSLELGDSALYFCASSVVPGTNEKLFFGSGTQLSVL.